This T cell receptor beta chain was identified in a study of cytomegalovirus exposure and HLA in healthy donors. Whole-study results and caveats: Association with HLA alleles at 0.05 false discovery rate was found for around 17,000 TCR beta sequences in a later analysis. A later examination showed that TCR association rates differed by HLA locus, with DRB1 most and HLA-C fewest.

Per the germline V gene, CDR1 is GTSNPN and CDR2 is SVGIG (reference sequence). Deletions cut 4 bases from V and 2 bases from J, with 15 bases between. The CDR3 extends over 14 amino acids. Use of 60 Vbeta and 13 Jbeta primers characterized the PCR. The repertoire was sequenced with immunoSEQ multiplex PCR; TCRdb's copy has only in-frame clones and lacks some. The data show more than 85,000 clones, approximately 63% seen once. For this clone: Antigen specificity is unknown.

The sample comprised PBMCs. V usage is TRBV30 and J usage is TRBJ2-7; D gene ambiguous. This TCR was sampled from a woman aged 25-40 years in good health and CMV-seronegative. The CDR3 protein is CAWTPQPGAYEQYF. The DNA of the CDR3 is TGTGCCTGGACCCCTCAGCCGGGTGCCTACGAGCAGTACTTC.